Below are 3 T cell receptor beta chains sequenced from a single sample in a study of T cell clones after liver transplantation (dated by TCRdb to the late 2010s). The library came from the immunoSEQ multiplex PCR assay. Drawn from immuneACCESS, this table holds only the in-frame rearrangements with V and J called that TCRdb kept. Clones are partly lost; checked studies trace under half to an unresolved V gene and leave the rest unexplained. The sample table lists 55,000 to 70,000 clones, more than 85% of them with a count of one. The ten largest make up less than 1% of the sample. Sequences were derived from CD4+ T cells from blood, sampled approximately 25 months after liver transplant. These receptors were taken from a human patient who received a liver transplant. Donor T cells from the graft may be present among the T cells after a transplant.

This clone was counted a few times. V is TRBV2 and J is TRBJ2-7; 7 nucleotides match TRBD1. CDR1 is SNHLY, CDR2 FYNNEI, per germline. The CDR3 length is 14 residues. Trimming removed 5 bases from V and 4 bases from J; junction bases left unmatched: 8. The CDR3 region is CASSPTGFSYEQYF. The CDR3 DNA is TGTGCCAGCAGTCCGACAGGGTTTTCGTACGAGCAGTACTTC.

The chain is built from TRBV28 and TRBJ1-2, with D unresolved. V was shortened by 6 bases and J by 8 bases, with 16 bases between the two germline ends. CDR1 is MDHEN and CDR2 is SYDVKM in the germline V gene. The CDR3 totals 13 residues. CDR3 sequence reads: CASSSSLARGYTF. The CDR3 bases are TGTGCCAGCAGCTCCTCCCTAGCAAGAGGCTACACCTTC.

V gene TRBV11-3 combines with J gene TRBJ1-1, with 7 nucleotides matching TRBD1. Per the germline V gene, CDR1 is SGHNT and CDR2 is YENEEA. The CDR3 has 15 amino acids. Trimming removed 5 bases from V and 1 base from J; junction bases left unmatched: 7. CDR3 sequence: CASSPGGATNTEAFF. CDR3 sequence (DNA): TGTGCCAGCAGCCCAGGGGGGGCGACGAACACTGAAGCTTTCTTT.